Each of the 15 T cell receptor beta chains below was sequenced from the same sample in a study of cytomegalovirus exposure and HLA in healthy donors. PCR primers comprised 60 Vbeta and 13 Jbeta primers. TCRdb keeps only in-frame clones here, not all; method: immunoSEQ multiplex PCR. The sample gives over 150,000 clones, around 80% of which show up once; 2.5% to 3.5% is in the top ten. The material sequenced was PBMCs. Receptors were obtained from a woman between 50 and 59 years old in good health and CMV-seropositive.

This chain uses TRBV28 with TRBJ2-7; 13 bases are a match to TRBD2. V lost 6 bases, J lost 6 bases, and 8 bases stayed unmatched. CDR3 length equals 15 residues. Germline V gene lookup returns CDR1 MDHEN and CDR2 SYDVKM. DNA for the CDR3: TGTGCCAGCAGGCCCGGGACTAGCGGGATTCTCGAGCAGTACTTC. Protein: CASRPGTSGILEQYF. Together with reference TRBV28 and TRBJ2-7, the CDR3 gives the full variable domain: DVKVTQSSRYLVKRTGEKVFLECVQDMDHENMFWYRQDPGLGLRLIYFSYDVKMKEKGDIPEGYSVSREKKERFSLILESASTNQTSMYLCASRPGTSGILEQYFGPGTRLTVT.

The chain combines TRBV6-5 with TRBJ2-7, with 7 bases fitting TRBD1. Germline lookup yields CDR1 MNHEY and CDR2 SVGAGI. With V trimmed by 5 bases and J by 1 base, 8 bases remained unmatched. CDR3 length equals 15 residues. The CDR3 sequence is CASSPLGQRSYEQYF. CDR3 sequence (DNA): TGTGCCAGCAGTCCCCTGGGACAGCGATCCTACGAGCAGTACTTC.

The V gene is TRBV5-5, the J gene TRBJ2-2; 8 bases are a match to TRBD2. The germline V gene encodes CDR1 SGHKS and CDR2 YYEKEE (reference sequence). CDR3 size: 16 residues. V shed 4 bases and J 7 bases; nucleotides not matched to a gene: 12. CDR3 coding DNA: TGTGCCAGCAGCAGCTCAGCGGGAGCTGCCGTCGGGGAGCTGTTTTTT. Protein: CASSSSAGAAVGELFF.

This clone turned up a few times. CDR3 in amino acids: CASSMATGAINQPQHF. For the CDR3, the DNA is TGTGCCAGTAGTATGGCGACAGGGGCCATCAATCAGCCCCAGCATTTT. This chain links TRBV19 with TRBJ1-5; 8 nucleotides line up with TRBD1. The CDR3 sequence is 16 residues long. V gave up 3 bases and J gave up 3 bases; unmatched junction bases: 7. The V gene's germline CDR1 is LNHDA and CDR2 SQIVND (reference sequence). Together with reference TRBV19 and TRBJ1-5, the CDR3 gives the full variable domain: DGGITQSPKYLFRKEGQNVTLSCEQNLNHDAMYWYRQDPGQGLRLIYYSQIVNDFQKGDIAEGYSVSREKKESFPLTVTSAQKNPTAFYLCASSMATGAINQPQHFGDGTRLSIL.

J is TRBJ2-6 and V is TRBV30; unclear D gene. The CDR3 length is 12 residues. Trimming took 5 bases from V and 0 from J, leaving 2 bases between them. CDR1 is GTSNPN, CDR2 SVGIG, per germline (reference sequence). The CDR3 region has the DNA TGTGCCTGGCTCTCTGGGGCCAACGTCCTGACTTTC. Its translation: CAWLSGANVLTF. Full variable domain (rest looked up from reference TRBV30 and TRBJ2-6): SQTIHQWPATLVQPVGSPLSLECTVEGTSNPNLYWYRQAAGRGLQLLFYSVGIGQISSEVPQNLSASRPQDRQFILSSKKLLLSDSGFYLCAWLSGANVLTFGAGSRLTVL.

For the CDR3, the DNA is TGTGCCAGCAGCGTAGAGGGGGACAGTATCGGGCCCCAGCATTTT. Its protein is CASSVEGDSIGPQHF. This chain links TRBV9 with TRBJ1-5; 7 bases match TRBD1. The CDR3 is made up of 15 amino acids. The junction had 9 bases not matched to a gene; V was cut back by 0 bases and J by 9 bases. The germline gives CDR1 SGDLS, CDR2 YYNGEE.

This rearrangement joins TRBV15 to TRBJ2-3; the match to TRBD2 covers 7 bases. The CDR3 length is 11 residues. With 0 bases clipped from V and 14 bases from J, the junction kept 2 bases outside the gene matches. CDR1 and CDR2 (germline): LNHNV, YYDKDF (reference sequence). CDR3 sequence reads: CATSREAGRYF. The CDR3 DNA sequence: TGTGCCACCAGCAGAGAAGCGGGGCGGTATTTT.

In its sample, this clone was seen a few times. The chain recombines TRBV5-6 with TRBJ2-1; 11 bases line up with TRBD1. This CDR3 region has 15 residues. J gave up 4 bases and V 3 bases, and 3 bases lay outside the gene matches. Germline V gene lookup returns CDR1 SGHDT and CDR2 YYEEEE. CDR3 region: CASSSGTGGYNEQFF. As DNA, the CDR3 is TGTGCCAGCAGCTCAGGGACAGGGGGGTACAATGAGCAGTTCTTC. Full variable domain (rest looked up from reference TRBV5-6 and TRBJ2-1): DAGVTQSPTHLIKTRGQQVTLRCSPKSGHDTVSWYQQALGQGPQFIFQYYEEEERQRGNFPDRFSGHQFPNYSSELNVNALLLGDSALYLCASSSGTGGYNEQFFGPGTRLTVL.

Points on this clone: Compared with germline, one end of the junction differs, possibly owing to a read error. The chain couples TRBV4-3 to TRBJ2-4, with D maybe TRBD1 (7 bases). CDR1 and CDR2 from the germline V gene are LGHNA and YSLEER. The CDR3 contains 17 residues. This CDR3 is CASSQGAAEGAKNSQYF. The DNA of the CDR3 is TGCGCCAGCAGCCAAGGGGCCGCGGAGGGGGCCAAAAACAGTCAGTACTTC.

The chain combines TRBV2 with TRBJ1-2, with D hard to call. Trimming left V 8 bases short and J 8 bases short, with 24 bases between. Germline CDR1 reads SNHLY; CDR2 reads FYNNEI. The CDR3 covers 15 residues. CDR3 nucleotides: TGTGCCAGCTCGGGAGGTCCCGCAGACGGGCGAGGCTACACCTTC. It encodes CASSGGPADGRGYTF.

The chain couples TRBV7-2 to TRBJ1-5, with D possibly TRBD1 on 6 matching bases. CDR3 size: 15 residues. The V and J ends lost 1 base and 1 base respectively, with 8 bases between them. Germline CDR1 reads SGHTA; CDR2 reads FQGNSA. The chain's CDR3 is CASSLEGGSNQPQHF. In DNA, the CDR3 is TGTGCCAGCAGCTTAGAGGGGGGGAGCAATCAGCCCCAGCATTTT.

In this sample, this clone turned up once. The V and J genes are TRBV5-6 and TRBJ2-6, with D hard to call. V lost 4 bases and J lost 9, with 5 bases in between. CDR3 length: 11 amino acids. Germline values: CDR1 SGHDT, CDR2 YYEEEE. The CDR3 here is CASSVLNVLTF. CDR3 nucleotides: TGTGCCAGCAGCGTCCTCAACGTCCTGACTTTC.

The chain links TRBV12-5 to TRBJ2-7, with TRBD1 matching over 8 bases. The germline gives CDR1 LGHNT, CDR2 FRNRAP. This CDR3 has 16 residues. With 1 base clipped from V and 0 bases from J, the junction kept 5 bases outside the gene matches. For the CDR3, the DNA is TGTGCTAGTGGTTTGGCCCGGGACAGGATCTCCTACGAGCAGTACTTC. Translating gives CASGLARDRISYEQYF.

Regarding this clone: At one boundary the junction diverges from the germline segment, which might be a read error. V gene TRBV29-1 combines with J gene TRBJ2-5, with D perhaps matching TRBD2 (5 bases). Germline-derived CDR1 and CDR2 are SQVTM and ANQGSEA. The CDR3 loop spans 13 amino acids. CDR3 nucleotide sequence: TGCAGCGTTGAGAGGAGGTACCAAGAGGCCCAGTACTTC. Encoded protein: CSVERRYQEAQYF. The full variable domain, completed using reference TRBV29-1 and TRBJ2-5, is SAVISQKPSRDICQRGTSLTIQCQVDSQVTMMFWYRQQPGQSLTLIATANQGSEATYESGFVIDKFPISRPNLTFSTLTVSNMSPEDSSIYLCSVERRYQEAQYFGPGTRLLVL.

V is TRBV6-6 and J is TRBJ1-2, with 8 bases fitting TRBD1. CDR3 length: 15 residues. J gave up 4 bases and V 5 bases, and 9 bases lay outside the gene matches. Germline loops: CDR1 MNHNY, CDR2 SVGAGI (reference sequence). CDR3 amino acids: CASSRAQGAAYGYTF. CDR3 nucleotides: TGTGCCAGCAGTCGGGCTCAGGGGGCGGCCTATGGCTACACCTTC.